The 15 T cell receptor beta chains below were found in one sample sequenced in a study of early T cells in non-severe SARS-CoV-2 infection. TCRdb independently ran MiXCR on the 5' RACE reads; one entry per CDR3 protein. The sample carries 86,000 or so distinct CDR3 sequences, over 12% recorded once. The material sequenced was whole blood. The receptors originated from an adult who was a healthcare worker with PCR-confirmed SARS-CoV-2 infection or an uninfected control (not recorded which).

The table lists this clonotype with a few counts. This chain joins TRBV7-8 and TRBJ2-7; possibly TRBD1 for D (6 bases). The germline CDR1 and CDR2 sequences are SGHVS and FQNEAQ. The CDR3 is 15 amino acids. Deletions cut 4 bases from V and 3 bases from J, with 16 bases between. The chain's CDR3 is CASSSRQARNYEQYF. In DNA, the CDR3 is TGTGCCAGCAGCTCCCGACAGGCTCGGAACTACGAGCAGTACTTC.

This clonotype was seen a handful of times. This rearrangement joins TRBV29-1 to TRBJ2-5; D possibly corresponds to TRBD1 (6 bases). The CDR3 is 11 amino acids. Trimming pared 6 bases from V and 14 bases from J, leaving 19 bases between. CDR1 and CDR2 (germline): SQVTM, ANQGSEA. CDR3 in DNA: TGCAGCGTCCAAGAACAGGGCGACACATACTTC. Protein: CSVQEQGDTYF. Based on the CDR3 plus reference TRBV29-1 and TRBJ2-5, the full variable domain is SAVISQKPSRDICQRGTSLTIQCQVDSQVTMMFWYRQQPGQSLTLIATANQGSEATYESGFVIDKFPISRPNLTFSTLTVSNMSPEDSSIYLCSVQEQGDTYFGPGTRLLVL.

At least ten counts were recorded for this clonotype. V usage is TRBV7-9 and J usage is TRBJ1-5; D may be TRBD1 (6 bases). The CDR3 length is 14 residues. Trimming stripped 2 bases from V and 9 bases from J, with 14 bases between. In germline, CDR1 is SEHNR, CDR2 FQNEAQ (reference sequence). The CDR3 here is CASSLFTGPWPQHF. Written as DNA, the CDR3 is TGTGCCAGCAGCTTATTTACAGGGCCGTGGCCCCAGCATTTT.

This clonotype was seen only a few times. This sequence joins TRBV27 and TRBJ2-7; 7 positions agree with TRBD2. V shed 3 bases, J shed 0 bases, and the junction held 5 bases outside the gene matches. Germline V gene sequence: CDR1 MNHEY, CDR2 SMNVEV (reference sequence). This CDR3 spans 15 amino acids. CDR3 loop: CASSFQRDYSYEQYF. The DNA of the CDR3 is TGTGCCAGCAGTTTTCAGCGGGATTACTCCTACGAGCAGTACTTC.

The chain is built from TRBV20-1 and TRBJ2-7; 15 bases fit TRBD2. The V gene end was trimmed by 3 bases and the J gene end by 2 bases; junction bases not matched to a gene: 11. The CDR3 spans 18 residues. From germline, CDR1 is DFQATT and CDR2 SNEGSKA (reference sequence). Here the CDR3 reads CSARGGGTSGRSTYEQYF. The CDR3 DNA sequence: TGCAGTGCTAGGGGAGGCGGGACTAGCGGGAGGTCGACCTACGAGCAGTACTTC.

The CDR3 region has the DNA TGTGCCAGCAGCGTAGCTCAGGGAGGCAATGAGCAGTTCTTC. Translating it yields CASSVAQGGNEQFF. This rearrangement joins TRBV9 to TRBJ2-1, with a possible D match to TRBD2 (6 bases). Germline loops: CDR1 SGDLS, CDR2 YYNGEE. The V end was cut by 0 bases, the J end by 6 bases, with 10 bases between. The CDR3 consists of 14 residues.

By share, this clonotype ranks as medium-sized. The chain is built from TRBV20-1 and TRBJ2-5, with D possibly matching TRBD2 (6 bases). V lost 0 bases to trimming and J lost 2 bases, with 10 bases between them. CDR3 length equals 14 residues. The germline V gene encodes CDR1 DFQATT and CDR2 SNEGSKA (reference sequence). The CDR3 spells CSARDGGAQETQYF. The CDR3, as DNA: TGCAGTGCTAGAGATGGAGGGGCTCAAGAGACCCAGTACTTC.

The V call is TRBV20-1, the J call TRBJ1-3; a possible D gene is TRBD1 (5 bases). Trimming took off 2 bases at V and 0 bases at J, with 8 bases between the two ends. This CDR3 has 14 residues. Looked up from germline, CDR1 is DFQATT and CDR2 is SNEGSKA (reference sequence). The CDR3 is CSARSGLSGNTIYF. The DNA for the CDR3 is TGCAGTGCTAGATCAGGGCTCTCTGGAAACACCATATATTTT.

This clonotype was detected many times. J is TRBJ1-1 and V is TRBV7-6; 8 nucleotides match TRBD1. The germline CDR1 and CDR2 sequences are SGHVS and FNYEAQ. J lost 5 bases, V lost 6 bases, and 5 bases had no gene match. The CDR3 totals 13 residues. The CDR3: CASSSQGGTEAFF. In DNA, the CDR3 is TGTGCCAGCAGTTCACAGGGGGGGACTGAAGCTTTCTTT.

This chain links TRBV7-2 with TRBJ2-3; D ambiguous. The CDR3 totals 15 residues. Per germline, CDR1 SGHTA and CDR2 FQGNSA. Deletions cut 5 bases from V and 0 bases from J, with 12 bases between. The CDR3 is CASSRGRMSTDTQYF. CDR3 nucleotides: TGTGCCAGCAGCCGCGGACGGATGAGCACAGATACGCAGTATTTT.

Many counts were recorded for this clonotype. J is TRBJ2-3 and V is TRBV10-3; the match to TRBD2 covers 9 bases. CDR1 and CDR2 (germline): ENHRY, SYGVKD. This CDR3 comprises 16 residues. The V segment lost 3 bases and the J segment 0 bases; nucleotides outside the gene matches: 4. CDR3 region: CAISDLAGTSTDTQYF. The CDR3 DNA sequence: TGTGCCATCAGTGACCTAGCGGGGACCAGCACAGATACGCAGTATTTT.

This rearrangement joins TRBV10-3 to TRBJ2-3, with TRBD2 matching over 7 bases. The CDR3 runs to 14 residues. From germline, CDR1 is ENHRY and CDR2 SYGVKD. Trimming removed 4 bases from V and 4 bases from J; junction bases left unmatched: 5. In DNA form, the CDR3 reads TGTGCCATCAGTGGAGCGGGGCGGCCAGATACGCAGTATTTT. Its protein product is CAISGAGRPDTQYF.

The sample holds many counts of this clonotype. CDR3 sequence: CASSFGGLVFF. CDR3 in DNA: TGTGCCAGCAGTTTCGGCGGATTGGTGTTTTTT. The chain has TRBV12-3 or TRBV12-4 and TRBJ1-4; D remains ambiguous. CDR3 length equals 11 residues. Deletions cut 3 bases from V and 15 bases from J, with 11 bases between.

This clonotype was seen at least ten times. V usage is TRBV6-5 and J usage is TRBJ1-1; D gene unclear. CDR3 length: 19 amino acids. V lost 0 bases to trimming and J lost 1 base, with 21 bases between them. The germline gives CDR1 MNHEY, CDR2 SVGAGI. The DNA for the CDR3 is TGTGCCAGCAGTTACTCGATAAGGAGCCTGTACACCTCGAACACTGAAGCTTTCTTT. Translation: CASSYSIRSLYTSNTEAFF.

The V and J genes are TRBV21-1 and TRBJ2-3; whether TRBD1, the table's D call, matches the DNA was not checked. TRBV21-1 is reported as a pseudogene. There are 16 residues in the CDR3. CDR3 bases: TGTGCCAGCAGCAAAGATCCAGGGTCTAACACAGATACGCAGTATTTT. Translating it yields CASSKDPGSNTDTQYF.